Presented here are 28 T cell receptor beta chains from one specimen sequenced in a study of T-cell memory formation after mild COVID-19. TCRdb re-called the 5' RACE reads through MiXCR, storing one row per CDR3 protein. The sample has 450,000 to 650,000 distinct CDR3 sequences, about a fifth seen once. The sequenced sample was PBMCs or a T cell subset sorted from them (not recorded which). These receptors were collected from an adult woman who had mild COVID-19 (a few samples of this study predate the infection). Cell type and time point are not known.

There are a few counts of this clonotype. The V and J genes are TRBV6-1 and TRBJ2-7; 8 bases match TRBD1. The V segment lost 4 bases and the J segment 4 bases; nucleotides outside the gene matches: 9. CDR1 is MNHNS, CDR2 SASEGT, per germline. There are 15 residues in the CDR3. CDR3: CASSALGQGTYEQYF. CDR3 in DNA: TGTGCCAGCAGTGCCCTCGGACAGGGCACGTACGAGCAGTACTTC.

There are a few counts of this clonotype. CDR3 protein: CSARAGTGGRSTDTQYF. The CDR3 DNA follows: TGCAGTGCTAGGGCCGGGACAGGGGGCAGGAGCACAGATACGCAGTATTTT. The chain carries TRBV20-1 and TRBJ2-3; 12 positions agree with TRBD1. CDR1 is DFQATT and CDR2 is SNEGSKA in the germline V gene (reference sequence). This CDR3 contains 17 residues. V lost 3 bases, J lost 0 bases, and 7 bases stayed unmatched.

This clonotype showed up just a few times. The chain couples TRBV7-2 to TRBJ2-5; TRBD2 aligns across 15 bases. V dropped 5 bases and J dropped 4; count of bases not matched to a gene: 11. CDR1 is SGHTA and CDR2 is FQGNSA in the germline V gene. This CDR3 is built from 18 residues. CDR3 in amino acids: CASSLGGLAGGHLETQYF. CDR3 bases: TGTGCCAGCAGCCTTGGGGGACTAGCGGGAGGTCACCTAGAGACCCAGTACTTC.

This clonotype has just a few counts. This chain connects TRBV6-6 to TRBJ2-3; TRBD2 matches 11 bases. CDR3 length: 17 residues. J was trimmed by 4 bases and V by 4 bases; bases with no gene match: 10. Germline lookup yields CDR1 MNHNY and CDR2 SVGAGI (reference sequence). The CDR3 DNA reads as TGTGCCAGCAGTTCCGTTAGCGGGGGGGCCAGCGCAGATACGCAGTATTTT. This sequence encodes CASSSVSGGASADTQYF.

This clonotype was counted only a few times. The chain has TRBV20-1 and TRBJ2-3; the D is unclear. V was trimmed by 3 bases and J by 5 bases, leaving 15 bases between them. The CDR3 spans 14 residues. Per the germline V gene, CDR1 is DFQATT and CDR2 is SNEGSKA (reference sequence). The CDR3, as DNA: TGCAGTGCTAGGCACAGCATCGGCGGAGATACGCAGTATTTT. It yields the protein CSARHSIGGDTQYF.

This chain joins TRBV6-6 and TRBJ1-1; 8 bases are shared with TRBD1. V lost 0 bases to trimming and J lost 1 base; unmatched junction nucleotides: 1. Looked up from germline, CDR1 is MNHNY and CDR2 is SVGAGI (reference sequence). The CDR3 sequence is 15 residues long. CDR3 sequence: CASSYSQGANTEAFF. CDR3 coding DNA: TGTGCCAGCAGTTACTCTCAGGGGGCGAACACTGAAGCTTTCTTT.

This clonotype was found a few times. V gene TRBV13 combines with J gene TRBJ2-7; perhaps D is TRBD1 or TRBD2 (5 bases each). This CDR3 region has 14 residues. The germline CDR1 and CDR2 sequences are PRHDT and FYEKMQ (reference sequence). The V gene lost 6 bases and the J gene lost 3 bases, with 15 bases spanning the gap. Written as DNA, the CDR3 is TGTGCCAGCAGTAGGGGTTTGGGGGTCTACGAGCAGTACTTC. As protein: CASSRGLGVYEQYF.

This clonotype was picked up a small number of times. The chain joins TRBV7-2 to TRBJ2-5, with 14 bases matching TRBD2. The trim removed 5 bases at V and 5 bases at J, leaving 10 bases unmatched. The CDR3 loop spans 17 amino acids. Germline V gene sequence: CDR1 SGHTA, CDR2 FQGNSA. The CDR3 coding sequence is TGTGCCAGCAGCACACCGCCGGGACTAGCGGGAGAGGAGACCCAGTACTTC. Residues: CASSTPPGLAGEETQYF.

The chain employs TRBV12-3 or TRBV12-4 and TRBJ2-3, with TRBD2 identical over 9 bases. Losses at the gene ends were 6 bases for V and 5 bases for J; bases not matched to a gene: 6. The CDR3 length is 14 residues. The CDR3 nucleotides are TGTGCCAGCAGCCTAGCGGGATTTGGAGATACGCAGTATTTT. Translating gives CASSLAGFGDTQYF.

V and J are TRBV19 and TRBJ2-2; no clear D. V was pared by 3 bases and J by 8 bases, with 4 bases between. The CDR3 covers 11 residues. The germline CDR1 and CDR2 sequences are LNHDA and SQIVND (reference sequence). CDR3 in amino acids: CASSMGGELFF. CDR3 DNA: TGTGCCAGTAGTATGGGGGGGGAGCTGTTTTTT. Looking up the rest from reference TRBV19 and TRBJ2-2 gives the full variable domain: DGGITQSPKYLFRKEGQNVTLSCEQNLNHDAMYWYRQDPGQGLRLIYYSQIVNDFQKGDIAEGYSVSREKKESFPLTVTSAQKNPTAFYLCASSMGGELFFGEGSRLTVL.

V gene TRBV15 combines with J gene TRBJ1-2; no reliable D call. Trimming took off 0 bases at V and 3 bases at J, with 17 bases between the two ends. The germline V gene has CDR1 LNHNV and CDR2 YYDKDF (reference sequence). The CDR3 extends over 17 amino acids. CDR3 amino acids: CATSRDGSALPYYGYTF. CDR3 DNA: TGTGCCACCAGCAGAGATGGGTCGGCATTACCTTACTATGGCTACACCTTC.

The rearrangement links TRBV5-1 to TRBJ2-3, with D hard to call. V dropped 3 bases and J dropped 2 bases, with 13 bases sitting between them. The CDR3 has 15 amino acids. CDR1 is SGHRS and CDR2 is YFSETQ in the germline V gene. In DNA, the CDR3 is TGCGCCAGCAGCTCCTCTCCAGGTTTCACAGATACGCAGTATTTT. The encoded protein is CASSSSPGFTDTQYF.

CDR3 bases: TGTGCCAGCAGTCCTCTTTGGGTTGCGAACACCGGGGAGCTGTTTTTT. This gives the protein CASSPLWVANTGELFF. The chain couples TRBV12-3 or TRBV12-4 to TRBJ2-2, with D hard to call. Trimming pared 5 bases from V and 0 bases from J, leaving 13 bases between. This CDR3 is built from 16 residues.

The rearrangement uses TRBV18 and TRBJ2-7; 7 nucleotides align to TRBD2. Germline V gene data show CDR1 as KGHSH and CDR2 as LQKENI. Trimming at V came to 2 bases and at J to 6 bases, leaving 7 bases not matched to a gene. The CDR3 consists of 14 residues. This CDR3 is CASSPGGGPGEQYF. CDR3 in DNA: TGTGCCAGCTCACCAGGGGGAGGGCCTGGCGAGCAGTACTTC.

Written as DNA, the CDR3 is TGTGCCAGCAGCCAAGCGGCCCGGGCGGCCAGGGATACGCAGTATTTT. It translates to CASSQAARAARDTQYF. The chain has TRBV4-2 and TRBJ2-3; D ambiguous. CDR1 and CDR2 from the germline V gene are LGHNA and YNFKEQ. The CDR3 extends over 16 amino acids. Trimming pared 1 base from V and 6 bases from J, leaving 17 bases between.

V usage is TRBV7-2 and J usage is TRBJ2-1; 8 bases line up with TRBD2. CDR1 SGHTA and CDR2 FQGNSA come from the germline V gene. The CDR3 has 17 residues. The V gene end was trimmed by 0 bases and the J gene end by 10 bases; junction bases not matched to a gene: 14. CDR3 bases: TGTGCCAGCAGCTTAGCCACGGGACTAGTCCTCCGTGGAGAGCAGTTCTTC. Amino acids: CASSLATGLVLRGEQFF.

This clonotype was recorded a few times. This rearrangement joins TRBV13 to TRBJ2-5, with a weak D call TRBD1 (6 bases). This CDR3 contains 12 residues. Germline V gene lookup returns CDR1 PRHDT and CDR2 FYEKMQ (reference sequence). Trimming shortened V by 7 bases and J by 5 bases, and 11 bases separated the two germline ends. CDR3 bases: TGTGCCAGCACCCAGAGGGGGGAGACCCAGTACTTC. As protein: CASTQRGETQYF.

This clonotype showed up just a few times. The chain recombines TRBV5-1 with TRBJ1-6; D may be TRBD1 (5 bases). This CDR3 comprises 13 residues. Trimming stripped 4 bases from V and 6 bases from J, with 8 bases between. Germline loops: CDR1 SGHRS, CDR2 YFSETQ. CDR3: CASSEGSNSPLHF. The CDR3 coding sequence is TGCGCCAGCAGCGAGGGGAGTAATTCACCCCTCCACTTT.

This clonotype was seen only a few times. The J gene is TRBJ2-7, the V gene TRBV24-1, with a weak D call TRBD1 (6 bases). Germline V lookup: CDR1 KGHDR, CDR2 SFDVKD. The CDR3 covers 13 residues. Trimming removed 3 bases at V and 6 bases at J, with 11 bases between. CDR3 protein: CATSDLTGSEQYF. The CDR3 DNA reads as TGTGCCACCAGTGATCTGACAGGCAGCGAGCAGTACTTC.

This clonotype was counted only a few times. This rearrangement joins TRBV12-3 or TRBV12-4 to TRBJ2-1, with D unresolved. V was cut by 6 bases and J by 8 bases, with 20 bases left in between. The CDR3 loop spans 15 amino acids. In nucleotides, the CDR3 is TGTGCCAGCAGCCATGACCCAGGTATCTCTTATGAGCAGTTCTTC. This gives the protein CASSHDPGISYEQFF.

This clonotype has a handful of counts. The chain combines TRBV15 with TRBJ2-3; D not resolved. From germline, CDR1 is LNHNV and CDR2 YYDKDF (reference sequence). This CDR3 spans 17 amino acids. V lost 4 bases and J lost 5, with 22 bases in between. In DNA, the CDR3 is TGTGCCACCAGCATCTTCGCCAGAAAGAAAGCCGGAGATACGCAGTATTTT. Translated: CATSIFARKKAGDTQYF.

This clonotype was counted between two and nine times. The chain uses TRBV6-5 and TRBJ2-2; D is uncertain. Germline V CDR1 and CDR2: MNHEY, SVGAGI. Trimming stripped 0 bases from V and 6 bases from J, with 14 bases between. The CDR3 loop spans 16 amino acids. The CDR3 loop reads CASSYSYQFLAGELFF. CDR3 nucleotides: TGTGCCAGCAGTTACTCGTATCAGTTCTTAGCCGGGGAGCTGTTTTTT.

This clonotype has just a few counts. This rearrangement joins TRBV20-1 to TRBJ1-3, with D hard to call. This CDR3 is built from 13 residues. Trimming took off 6 bases at V and 4 bases at J, with 13 bases between the two ends. Germline values: CDR1 DFQATT, CDR2 SNEGSKA (reference sequence). CDR3 nucleotide sequence: TGCAGTGCGTTACAAGGGCACGGAAACACCATATATTTT. Protein: CSALQGHGNTIYF.

V is TRBV24-1 and J is TRBJ2-3, with D uncertain. Germline values: CDR1 KGHDR, CDR2 SFDVKD. V was clipped by 5 bases and J by 4 bases, with 9 bases between them. CDR3 length: 13 amino acids. The CDR3 DNA is TGTGCCACCAGTGTTTCAGACTCAGATACGCAGTATTTT. It translates to CATSVSDSDTQYF.

This clonotype was detected only a few times. The V call is TRBV12-3 or TRBV12-4, the J call TRBJ2-3; 11 bases line up with TRBD2. The CDR3 consists of 14 residues. The ends lost 1 base at V and 8 bases at J; junction bases unmatched: 2. CDR3 nucleotides: TGTGCCAGCAGTTTAGTACTAGCGGGAGCTACGCAGTATTTT. Amino acids: CASSLVLAGATQYF.

The chain recombines TRBV7-6 with TRBJ2-7; D might be TRBD2 (5 bases). In germline, CDR1 is SGHVS, CDR2 FNYEAQ. This CDR3 is built from 14 residues. The V and J ends lost 1 base and 0 bases respectively, with 7 bases between them. CDR3 coding DNA: TGTGCCAGCAGCTTAGGGGAGTACTCCTACGAGCAGTACTTC. Amino acid sequence: CASSLGEYSYEQYF.

The chain recombines TRBV2 with TRBJ1-5; 8 bases agree with TRBD1. The germline V gene encodes CDR1 SNHLY and CDR2 FYNNEI. The CDR3 is 17 amino acids. With 8 bases clipped from V and 7 bases from J, the junction kept 19 bases outside the gene matches. CDR3 loop: CASGGSSTGVTGQPQHF. The CDR3 DNA follows: TGTGCCAGCGGGGGGTCATCGACAGGGGTAACGGGGCAGCCCCAGCATTTT.

The rearrangement joins TRBV6-2 or TRBV6-3 to TRBJ2-1; 9 bases map to TRBD2. This CDR3 is 15 amino acids long. J gave up 5 bases and V 8 bases, and 10 bases lay outside the gene matches. Germline CDR1 reads MNHEY; CDR2 reads SVGEGT. The CDR3 DNA follows: TGTGCCAGCCGGCCTAGCGGGATCGGGAACAATGAGCAGTTCTTC. It codes for CASRPSGIGNNEQFF.